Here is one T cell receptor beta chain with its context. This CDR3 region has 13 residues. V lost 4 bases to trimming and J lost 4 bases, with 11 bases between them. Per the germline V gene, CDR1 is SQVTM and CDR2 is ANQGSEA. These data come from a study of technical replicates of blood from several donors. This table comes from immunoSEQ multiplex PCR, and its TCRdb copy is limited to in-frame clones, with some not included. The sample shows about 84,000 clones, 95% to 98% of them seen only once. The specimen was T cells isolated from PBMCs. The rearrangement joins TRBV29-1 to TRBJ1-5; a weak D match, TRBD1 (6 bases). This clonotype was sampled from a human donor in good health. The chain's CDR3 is CSVVGQGNQPQHF. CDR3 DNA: TGCAGCGTTGTTGGGCAGGGGAATCAGCCCCAGCATTTT.